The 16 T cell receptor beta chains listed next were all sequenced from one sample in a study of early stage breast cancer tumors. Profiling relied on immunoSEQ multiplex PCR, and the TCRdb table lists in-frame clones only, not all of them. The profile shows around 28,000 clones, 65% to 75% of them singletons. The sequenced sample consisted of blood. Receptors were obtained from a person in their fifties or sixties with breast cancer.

As DNA, the CDR3 is TGTGCCAGTAGAAACAGGGGAACTAACTATGGCTACACCTTC. Translated: CASRNRGTNYGYTF. V gene TRBV19 combines with J gene TRBJ1-2; 7 bases agree with TRBD1. This CDR3 contains 14 residues. V was pared by 6 bases and J by 0 bases, with 4 bases of the junction left unmatched. Germline V gives CDR1 LNHDA, CDR2 SQIVND (reference sequence).

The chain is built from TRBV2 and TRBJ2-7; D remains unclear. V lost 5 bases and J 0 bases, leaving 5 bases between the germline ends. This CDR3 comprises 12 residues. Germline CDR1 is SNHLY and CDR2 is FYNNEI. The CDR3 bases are TGTGCCAGCAGTTCCTCCTCCTACGAGCAGTACTTC. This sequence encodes CASSSSSYEQYF. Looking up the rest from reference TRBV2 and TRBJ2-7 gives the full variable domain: EPEVTQTPSHQVTQMGQEVILRCVPISNHLYFYWYRQILGQKVEFLVSFYNNEISEKSEIFDDQFSVERPDGSNFTLKIRSTKLEDSAMYFCASSSSSYEQYFGPGTRLTVT.

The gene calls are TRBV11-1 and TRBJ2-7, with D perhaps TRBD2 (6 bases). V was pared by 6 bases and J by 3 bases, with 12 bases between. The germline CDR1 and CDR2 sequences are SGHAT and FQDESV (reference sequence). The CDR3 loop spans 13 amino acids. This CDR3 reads CASSSTGGYEQYF. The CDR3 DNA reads TGTGCCAGCAGTTCGACCGGGGGCTACGAGCAGTACTTC.

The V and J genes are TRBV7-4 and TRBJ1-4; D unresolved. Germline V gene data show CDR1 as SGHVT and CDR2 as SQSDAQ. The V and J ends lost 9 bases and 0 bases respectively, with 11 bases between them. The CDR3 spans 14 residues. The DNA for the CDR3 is TGTGCCAGAGACCCCAATTCAACTAATGAAAAACTGTTTTTT. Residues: CARDPNSTNEKLFF.

The CDR3 region has the DNA TGTGCCTGGAGTGTTGGGACAGGAAACAATGAGCAGTTCTTC. Its translation is CAWSVGTGNNEQFF. The chain has TRBV30 and TRBJ2-1, with 8 positions matching TRBD1. Germline assignment: CDR1 GTSNPN and CDR2 SVGIG (reference sequence). Trimming took 0 bases from V and 5 from J; bases not matched to a gene: 3. The CDR3 loop spans 14 amino acids.

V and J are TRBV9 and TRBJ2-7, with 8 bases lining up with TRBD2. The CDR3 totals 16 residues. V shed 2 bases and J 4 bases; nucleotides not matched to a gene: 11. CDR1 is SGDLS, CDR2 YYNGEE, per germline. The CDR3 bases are TGTGCCAGCAGCGTGACCCCCGCAGCGGGAGCATACGAGCAGTACTTC. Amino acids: CASSVTPAAGAYEQYF.

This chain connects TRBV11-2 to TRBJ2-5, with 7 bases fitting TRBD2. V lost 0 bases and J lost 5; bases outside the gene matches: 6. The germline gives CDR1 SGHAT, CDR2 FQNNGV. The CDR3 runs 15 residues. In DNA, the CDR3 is TGTGCCAGCAGCTTAGAACGACTAGCCGGGGAGACCCAGTACTTC. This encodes CASSLERLAGETQYF.

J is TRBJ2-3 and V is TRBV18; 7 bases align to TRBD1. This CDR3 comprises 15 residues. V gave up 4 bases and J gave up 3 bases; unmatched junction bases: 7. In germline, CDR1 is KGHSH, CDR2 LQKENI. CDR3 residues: CASSRDRAGTDTQYF. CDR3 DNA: TGTGCCAGCTCACGTGACAGGGCCGGGACAGATACGCAGTATTTT.

The CDR3 reads CASSIVGGGTGELFF. The CDR3 DNA reads as TGTGCCAGTAGTATCGTAGGCGGAGGCACCGGGGAGCTGTTTTTT. The chain couples TRBV19 to TRBJ2-2, with a possible D match to TRBD2 (5 bases). Germline loops: CDR1 LNHDA, CDR2 SQIVND (reference sequence). V lost 3 bases, J lost 4 bases, and 12 bases lay in between. The CDR3 spans 15 residues.

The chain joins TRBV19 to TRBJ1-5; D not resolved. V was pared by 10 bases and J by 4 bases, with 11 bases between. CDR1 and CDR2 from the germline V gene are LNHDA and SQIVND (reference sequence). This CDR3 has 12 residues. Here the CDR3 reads CATNSFNQPQHF. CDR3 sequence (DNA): TGTGCCACCAACTCATTTAATCAGCCCCAGCATTTT. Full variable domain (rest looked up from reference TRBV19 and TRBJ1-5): DGGITQSPKYLFRKEGQNVTLSCEQNLNHDAMYWYRQDPGQGLRLIYYSQIVNDFQKGDIAEGYSVSREKKESFPLTVTSAQKNPTAFYLCATNSFNQPQHFGDGTRLSIL.

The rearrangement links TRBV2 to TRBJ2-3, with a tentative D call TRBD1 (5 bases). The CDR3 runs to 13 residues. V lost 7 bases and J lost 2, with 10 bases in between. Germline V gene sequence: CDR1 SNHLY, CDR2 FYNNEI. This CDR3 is CASMGRLTDTQYF. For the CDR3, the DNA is TGTGCCAGCATGGGGCGGCTCACAGATACGCAGTATTTT.

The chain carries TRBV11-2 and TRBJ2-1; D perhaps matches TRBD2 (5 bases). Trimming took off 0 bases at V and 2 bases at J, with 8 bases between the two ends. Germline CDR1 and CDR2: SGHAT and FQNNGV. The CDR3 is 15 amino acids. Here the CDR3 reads CASSLDRGPYNEQFF. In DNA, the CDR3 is TGTGCCAGCAGCTTAGATAGAGGGCCCTACAATGAGCAGTTCTTC.

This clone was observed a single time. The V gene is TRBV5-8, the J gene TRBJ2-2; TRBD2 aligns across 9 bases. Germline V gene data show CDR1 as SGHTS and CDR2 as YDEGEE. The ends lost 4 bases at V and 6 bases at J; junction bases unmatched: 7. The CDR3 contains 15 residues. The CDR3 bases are TGTGCCAGCAGCCCCCTTGGACTAGCGTCCGGGGAGCTGTTTTTT. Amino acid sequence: CASSPLGLASGELFF.

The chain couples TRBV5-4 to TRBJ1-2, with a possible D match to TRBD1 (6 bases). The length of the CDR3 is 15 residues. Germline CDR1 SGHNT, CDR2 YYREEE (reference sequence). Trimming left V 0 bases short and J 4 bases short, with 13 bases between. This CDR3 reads CASSLGLQGLYGYTF. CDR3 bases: TGTGCCAGCAGCTTGGGTTTACAGGGACTCTATGGCTACACCTTC.

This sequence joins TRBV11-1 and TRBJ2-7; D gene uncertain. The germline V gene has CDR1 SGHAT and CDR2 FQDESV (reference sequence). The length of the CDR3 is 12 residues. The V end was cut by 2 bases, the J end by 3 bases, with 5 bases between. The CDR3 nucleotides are TGTGCCAGCAGCTTACCGAACTACGAGCAGTACTTC. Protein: CASSLPNYEQYF. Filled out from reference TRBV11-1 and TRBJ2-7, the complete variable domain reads EAEVAQSPRYKITEKSQAVAFWCDPISGHATLYWYRQILGQGPELLVQFQDESVVDDSQLPKDRFSAERLKGVDSTLKIQPAELGDSAMYLCASSLPNYEQYFGPGTRLTVT.

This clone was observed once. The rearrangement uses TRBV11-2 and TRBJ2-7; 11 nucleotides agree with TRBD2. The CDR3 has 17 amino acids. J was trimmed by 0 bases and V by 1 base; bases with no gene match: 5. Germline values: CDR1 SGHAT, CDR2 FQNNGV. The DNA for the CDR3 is TGTGCCAGCAGCTTAGGCCTAGCGGGAGGCCGCTCCTACGAGCAGTACTTC. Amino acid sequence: CASSLGLAGGRSYEQYF.